These 7 T cell receptor beta chains originate from one sample sequenced in a study of chemoradiotherapy in HPV16-positive cancers. Using immunoSEQ multiplex PCR, the repertoire was profiled, and TCRdb retains in-frame clones only, with some absent. This table holds 8,000 to 9,000 clones, approximately 71% found once. The sample was taken from a patient who underwent chemoradiotherapy. Receptor source: a human donor with HPV-associated anogenital cancer.

The chain is built from TRBV13 and TRBJ2-7; no firm D call. CDR1 is PRHDT, CDR2 FYEKMQ, per germline (reference sequence). Trimming removed 2 bases at V and 2 bases at J, with 10 bases between. CDR3 size: 14 residues. DNA for the CDR3: TGTGCCAGCAGCTTACCCCGTATGGCCTACGAGCAGTACTTC. As protein: CASSLPRMAYEQYF.

This clone has a handful of counts. V is TRBV11-2 and J is TRBJ2-1; TRBD2 matches at 10 bases. The CDR3 runs to 16 residues. V lost 2 bases to trimming and J lost 7 bases; unmatched junction nucleotides: 8. The germline V gene has CDR1 SGHAT and CDR2 FQNNGV. CDR3 DNA sequence: TGTGCCAGCAGCTTAAGCCAAGCGGGAGGGCAAAATGAGCAGTTCTTC. It translates to CASSLSQAGGQNEQFF.

CDR3 coding DNA: TGTGCCAGCAGCCCCTCGACAGGGTCTAGCACAGATACGCAGTATTTT. This gives the protein CASSPSTGSSTDTQYF. J is TRBJ2-3 and V is TRBV5-4, with 7 bases lining up with TRBD1. V shed 4 bases and J 0 bases; nucleotides not matched to a gene: 8. Per germline, CDR1 SGHNT and CDR2 YYREEE (reference sequence). The CDR3 length is 16 residues.

This clone is a singleton in its sample. The chain couples TRBV19 to TRBJ1-5, with D tentatively TRBD1 (5 bases). Per the germline V gene, CDR1 is LNHDA and CDR2 is SQIVND (reference sequence). The CDR3 is made up of 19 amino acids. The V and J ends lost 0 bases and 0 bases respectively, with 18 bases between them. The CDR3 DNA reads as TGTGCCAGTAGTATAGAGCGGGGGATCCAGGGTTATAGCAATCAGCCCCAGCATTTT. Protein sequence: CASSIERGIQGYSNQPQHF.

V and J are TRBV5-6 and TRBJ1-6; no clear D gene. Looked up from germline, CDR1 is SGHDT and CDR2 is YYEEEE. Between the trimmed V and J ends, which lost 2 bases and 7 bases, there was a span of 10 bases. This CDR3 region has 14 residues. CDR3 region: CASSFASSNSPLHF. The CDR3 DNA reads TGTGCCAGCAGCTTCGCCAGTTCCAATTCACCCCTCCACTTT.

The chain joins TRBV6-1 to TRBJ2-5; 13 nucleotides align to TRBD2. This CDR3 region has 14 residues. The germline V gene encodes CDR1 MNHNS and CDR2 SASEGT. The V segment lost 7 bases and the J segment 5 bases; nucleotides outside the gene matches: 4. CDR3 nucleotide sequence: TGTGCCAGCACCGGACTAGCGGGGGCGGAGACCCAGTACTTC. Encoded protein: CASTGLAGAETQYF.

V is TRBV7-8 and J is TRBJ2-7; D not resolved. Per the germline V gene, CDR1 is SGHVS and CDR2 is FQNEAQ. The V and J ends lost 1 base and 0 bases respectively, with 13 bases between them. CDR3 length: 16 residues. The CDR3 sequence: CASSLVGVGISYEQYF. The CDR3 DNA is TGTGCCAGCAGCTTAGTTGGTGTCGGCATCTCCTACGAGCAGTACTTC.